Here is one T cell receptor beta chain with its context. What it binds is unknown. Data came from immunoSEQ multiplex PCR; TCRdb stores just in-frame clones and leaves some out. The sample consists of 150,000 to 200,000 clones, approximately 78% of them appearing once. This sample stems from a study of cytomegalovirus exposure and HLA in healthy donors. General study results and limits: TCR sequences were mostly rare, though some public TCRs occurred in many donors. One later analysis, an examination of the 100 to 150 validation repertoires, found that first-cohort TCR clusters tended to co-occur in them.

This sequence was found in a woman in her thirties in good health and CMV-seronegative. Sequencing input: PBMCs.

The CDR3 DNA reads as TGCAGCGTTGAAGGGTTAGCGGGAGGGCCCGTTACGCAGTATTTT. Protein: CSVEGLAGGPVTQYF. The chain employs TRBV29-1 and TRBJ2-3; 11 nucleotides match TRBD2. With 1 base clipped from V and 8 bases from J, the junction kept 8 bases outside the gene matches. In germline, CDR1 is SQVTM, CDR2 ANQGSEA. This CDR3 contains 15 residues.